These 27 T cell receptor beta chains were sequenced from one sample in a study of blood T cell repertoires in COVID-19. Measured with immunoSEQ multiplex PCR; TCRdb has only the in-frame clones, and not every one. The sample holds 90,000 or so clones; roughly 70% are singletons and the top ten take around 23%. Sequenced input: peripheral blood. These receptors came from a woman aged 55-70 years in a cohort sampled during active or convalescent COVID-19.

Here the CDR3 reads CASSTGDFNQPQHF. Here the CDR3 DNA reads TGCGCCAGCAGCACAGGGGATTTCAATCAGCCCCAGCATTTT. The rearrangement links TRBV5-1 to TRBJ1-5; the match to TRBD1 covers 7 bases. The germline V gene encodes CDR1 SGHRS and CDR2 YFSETQ. Unmatched junction bases numbered 4, after V lost 4 bases and J lost 3 bases. The CDR3 is made up of 14 amino acids.

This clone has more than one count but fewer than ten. CDR3 DNA sequence: TGTGCCTGGAGTGTCCCCCCGCCGGGACACCTATACACTGAAGCTTTCTTT. The encoded protein is CAWSVPPPGHLYTEAFF. The chain recombines TRBV30 with TRBJ1-1; D might be TRBD1 (6 bases). V was clipped by 0 bases and J by 3 bases, with 20 bases between them. The CDR3 length is 17 residues. Germline V CDR1 and CDR2: GTSNPN, SVGIG (reference sequence).

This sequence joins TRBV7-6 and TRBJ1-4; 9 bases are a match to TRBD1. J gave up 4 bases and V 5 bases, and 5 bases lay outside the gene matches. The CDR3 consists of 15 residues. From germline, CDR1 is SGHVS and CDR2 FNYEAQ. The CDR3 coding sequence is TGTGCCAGCAGCCCGACAGGGGGTCGTAATGAAAAACTGTTTTTT. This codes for CASSPTGGRNEKLFF.

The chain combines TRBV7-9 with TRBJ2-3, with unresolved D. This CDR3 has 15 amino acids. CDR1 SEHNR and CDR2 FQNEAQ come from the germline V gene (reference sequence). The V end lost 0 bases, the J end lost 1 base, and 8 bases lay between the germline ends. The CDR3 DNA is TGTGCCAGCAGCTTAGCGAGTCTGGGCACAGATACGCAGTATTTT. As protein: CASSLASLGTDTQYF.

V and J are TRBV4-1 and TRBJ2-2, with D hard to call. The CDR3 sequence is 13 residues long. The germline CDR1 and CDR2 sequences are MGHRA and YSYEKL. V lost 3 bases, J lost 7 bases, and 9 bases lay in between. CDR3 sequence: CASSHDGGGELFF. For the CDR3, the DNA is TGCGCCAGCAGCCATGACGGCGGCGGGGAGCTGTTTTTT.

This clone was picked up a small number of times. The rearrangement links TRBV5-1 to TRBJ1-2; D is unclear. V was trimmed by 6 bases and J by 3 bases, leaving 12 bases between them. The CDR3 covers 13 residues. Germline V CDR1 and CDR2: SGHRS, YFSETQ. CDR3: CASKEPQDYGYTF. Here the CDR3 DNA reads TGCGCCAGCAAAGAACCGCAGGACTATGGCTACACCTTC.

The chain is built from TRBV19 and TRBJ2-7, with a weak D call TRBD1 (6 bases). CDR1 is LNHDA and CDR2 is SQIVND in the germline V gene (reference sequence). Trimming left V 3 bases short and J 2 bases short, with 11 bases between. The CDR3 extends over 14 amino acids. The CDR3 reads CASSIRGWTYEQYF. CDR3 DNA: TGTGCCAGTAGTATCAGGGGATGGACCTACGAGCAGTACTTC.

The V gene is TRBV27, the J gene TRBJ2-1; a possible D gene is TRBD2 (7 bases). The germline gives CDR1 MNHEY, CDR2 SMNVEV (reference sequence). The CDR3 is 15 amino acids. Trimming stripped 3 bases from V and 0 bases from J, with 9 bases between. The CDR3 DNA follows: TGTGCCAGCAGTTTGGGGGGGGCCTCCTACAATGAGCAGTTCTTC. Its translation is CASSLGGASYNEQFF.

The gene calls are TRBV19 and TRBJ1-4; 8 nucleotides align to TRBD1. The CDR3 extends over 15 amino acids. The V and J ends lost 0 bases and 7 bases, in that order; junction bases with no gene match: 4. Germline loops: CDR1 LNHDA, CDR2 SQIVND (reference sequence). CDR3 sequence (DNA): TGTGCCAGTAGTATAGACCGGGACAGGTTTGAAAAACTGTTTTTT. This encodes CASSIDRDRFEKLFF.

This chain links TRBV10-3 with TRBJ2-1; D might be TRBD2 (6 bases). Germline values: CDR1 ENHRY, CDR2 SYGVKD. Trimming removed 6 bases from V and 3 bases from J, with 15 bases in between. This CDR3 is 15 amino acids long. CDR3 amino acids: CAISKRSAGYNEQFF. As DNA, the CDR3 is TGTGCCATCAGCAAAAGGTCAGCGGGCTACAATGAGCAGTTCTTC.

CDR3 in amino acids: CASPRQGGDTEAFF. CDR3 coding DNA: TGTGCCAGCCCTAGACAGGGGGGGGACACTGAAGCTTTCTTT. This chain links TRBV28 with TRBJ1-1; 9 nucleotides match TRBD1. Germline-derived CDR1 and CDR2 are MDHEN and SYDVKM. J lost 3 bases, V lost 8 bases, and 7 bases had no gene match. This CDR3 spans 14 amino acids.

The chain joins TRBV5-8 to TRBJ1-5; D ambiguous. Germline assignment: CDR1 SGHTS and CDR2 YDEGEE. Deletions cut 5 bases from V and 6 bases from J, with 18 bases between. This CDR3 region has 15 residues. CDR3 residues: CASRHGGSSIQPQHF. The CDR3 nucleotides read TGTGCCAGCAGACACGGAGGGAGCTCAATTCAGCCCCAGCATTTT.

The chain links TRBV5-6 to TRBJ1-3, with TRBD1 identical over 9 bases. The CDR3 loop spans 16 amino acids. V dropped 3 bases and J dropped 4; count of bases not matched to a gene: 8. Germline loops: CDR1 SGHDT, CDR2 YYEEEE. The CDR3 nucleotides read TGTGCCAGCAGCTGGTATGGACAGGGGTCCGGAAACACCATATATTTT. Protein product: CASSWYGQGSGNTIYF. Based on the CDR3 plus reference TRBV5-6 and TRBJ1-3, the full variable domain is DAGVTQSPTHLIKTRGQQVTLRCSPKSGHDTVSWYQQALGQGPQFIFQYYEEEERQRGNFPDRFSGHQFPNYSSELNVNALLLGDSALYLCASSWYGQGSGNTIYFGEGSWLTVV.

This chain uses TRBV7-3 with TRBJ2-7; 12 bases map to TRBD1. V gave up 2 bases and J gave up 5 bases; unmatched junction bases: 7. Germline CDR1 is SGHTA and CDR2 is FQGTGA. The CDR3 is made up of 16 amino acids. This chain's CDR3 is CASSLGPGQGANEQYF. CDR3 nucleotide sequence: TGTGCCAGCAGCTTAGGCCCGGGACAGGGGGCCAACGAGCAGTACTTC.

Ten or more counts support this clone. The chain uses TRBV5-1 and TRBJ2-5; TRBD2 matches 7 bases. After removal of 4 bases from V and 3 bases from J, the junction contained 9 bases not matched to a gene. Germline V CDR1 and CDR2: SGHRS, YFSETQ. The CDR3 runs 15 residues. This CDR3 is CASSGSSGPKETQYF. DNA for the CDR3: TGCGCCAGCAGCGGATCTAGCGGACCTAAAGAGACCCAGTACTTC.

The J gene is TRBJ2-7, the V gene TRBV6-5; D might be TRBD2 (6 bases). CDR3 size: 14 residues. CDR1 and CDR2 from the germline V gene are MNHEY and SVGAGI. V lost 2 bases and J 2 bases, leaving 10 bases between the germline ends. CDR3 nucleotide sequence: TGTGCCAGCAGTTACCGGCGGGGACCCTACGAGCAGTACTTC. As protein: CASSYRRGPYEQYF.

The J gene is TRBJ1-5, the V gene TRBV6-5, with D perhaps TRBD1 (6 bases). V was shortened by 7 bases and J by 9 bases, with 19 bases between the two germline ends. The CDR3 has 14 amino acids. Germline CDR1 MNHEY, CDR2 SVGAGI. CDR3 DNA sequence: TGTGCCAGCAAGGCGGACAGCCGAACCGGGCCCCAGCATTTT. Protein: CASKADSRTGPQHF.

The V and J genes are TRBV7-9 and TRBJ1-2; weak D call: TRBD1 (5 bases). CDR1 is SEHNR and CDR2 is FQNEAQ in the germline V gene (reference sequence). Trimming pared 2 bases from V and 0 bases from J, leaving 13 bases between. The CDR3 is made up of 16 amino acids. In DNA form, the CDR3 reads TGTGCCAGCAGCTTACCTCCGCAGGGCCCTAACTATGGCTACACCTTC. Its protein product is CASSLPPQGPNYGYTF.

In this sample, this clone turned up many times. The CDR3 sequence: CASSPRRTGYSGNTIYF. CDR3 DNA: TGTGCCAGCAGCCCCAGAAGGACAGGGTACTCTGGAAACACCATATATTTT. The V and J genes are TRBV7-9 and TRBJ1-3; TRBD1 aligns across 8 bases. Germline CDR1 is SEHNR and CDR2 is FQNEAQ (reference sequence). V lost 5 bases to trimming and J lost 0 bases; unmatched junction nucleotides: 9. This CDR3 has 17 residues.

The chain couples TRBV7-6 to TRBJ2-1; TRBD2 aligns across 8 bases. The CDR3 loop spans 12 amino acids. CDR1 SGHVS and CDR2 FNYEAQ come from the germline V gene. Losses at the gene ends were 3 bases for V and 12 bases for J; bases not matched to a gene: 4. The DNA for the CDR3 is TGTGCCAGCAGCTTCCCGGGACTAGGGCAGTTCTTC. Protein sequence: CASSFPGLGQFF.

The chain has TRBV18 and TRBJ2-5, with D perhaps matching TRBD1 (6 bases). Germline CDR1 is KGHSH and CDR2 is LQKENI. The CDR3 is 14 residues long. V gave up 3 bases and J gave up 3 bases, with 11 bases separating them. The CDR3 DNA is TGTGCCAGCTCACCGGGGGCCAACGAAGAGACCCAGTACTTC. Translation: CASSPGANEETQYF.

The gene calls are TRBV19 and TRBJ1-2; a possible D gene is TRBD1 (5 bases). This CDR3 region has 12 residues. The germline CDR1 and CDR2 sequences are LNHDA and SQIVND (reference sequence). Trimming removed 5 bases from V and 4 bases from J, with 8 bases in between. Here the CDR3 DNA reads TGTGCCAGTAGTGACAGTCTCTATGGCTACACCTTC. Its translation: CASSDSLYGYTF.

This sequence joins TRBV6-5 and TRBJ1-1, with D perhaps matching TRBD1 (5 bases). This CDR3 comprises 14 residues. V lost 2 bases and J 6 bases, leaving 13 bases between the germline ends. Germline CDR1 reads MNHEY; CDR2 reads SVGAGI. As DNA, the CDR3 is TGTGCCAGCAGTTACACCCAGGGACTCGCTGAAGCTTTCTTT. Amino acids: CASSYTQGLAEAFF.

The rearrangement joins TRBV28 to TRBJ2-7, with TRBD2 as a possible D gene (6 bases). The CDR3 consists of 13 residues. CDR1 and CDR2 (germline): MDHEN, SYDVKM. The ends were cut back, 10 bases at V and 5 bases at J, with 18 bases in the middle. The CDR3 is CATAYGGNDEQYF. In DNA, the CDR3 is TGTGCCACAGCCTACGGGGGTAATGACGAGCAGTACTTC.

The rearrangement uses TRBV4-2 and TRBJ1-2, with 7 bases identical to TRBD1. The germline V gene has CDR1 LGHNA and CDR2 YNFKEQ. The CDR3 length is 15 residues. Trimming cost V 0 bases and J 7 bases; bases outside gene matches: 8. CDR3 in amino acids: CASSQDLDRAAGYTF. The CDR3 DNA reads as TGTGCCAGCAGCCAAGATCTAGACAGGGCGGCTGGCTACACCTTC.

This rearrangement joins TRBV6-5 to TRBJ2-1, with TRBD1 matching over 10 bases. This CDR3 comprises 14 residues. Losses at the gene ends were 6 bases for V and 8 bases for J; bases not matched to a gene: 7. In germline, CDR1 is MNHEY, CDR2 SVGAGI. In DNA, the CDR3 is TGTGCCAGCAGGACAGGGGGCCCTGTAGATGAGCAGTTCTTC. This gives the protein CASRTGGPVDEQFF.

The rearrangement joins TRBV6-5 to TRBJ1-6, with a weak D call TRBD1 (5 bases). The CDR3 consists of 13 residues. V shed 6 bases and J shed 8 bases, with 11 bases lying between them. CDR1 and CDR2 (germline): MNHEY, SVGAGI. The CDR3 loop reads CASSLGGYSPLHF. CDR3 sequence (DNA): TGTGCCAGCAGCTTGGGGGGTTATTCACCCCTCCACTTT.